Described below is a single T cell receptor beta chain sequence and its context. This sample was included in a study of control samples from healthy donors and cancer patients. Sequencing used immunoSEQ multiplex PCR; TCRdb keeps in-frame clones, though not all of them. The profile covers 110,000 to 150,000 clones, with approximately 86% appearing a single time and around 8.2% taken by the ten largest. V lost 0 bases to trimming and J lost 4 bases, with 18 bases between them. The length of the CDR3 is 17 residues. The germline CDR1 and CDR2 sequences are LGHDT and YNNKEL (reference sequence). The sample comprised blood. This receptor was obtained from a woman under 40 in good health. The chain uses TRBV3-1 (or the pseudogene TRBV3-2) and TRBJ1-2; tentatively, D is TRBD1 (6 bases). The CDR3 loop reads CASSQESWDTNPYGYTF. CDR3 coding DNA: TGTGCCAGCAGCCAAGAATCCTGGGACACCAACCCCTATGGCTACACCTTC.